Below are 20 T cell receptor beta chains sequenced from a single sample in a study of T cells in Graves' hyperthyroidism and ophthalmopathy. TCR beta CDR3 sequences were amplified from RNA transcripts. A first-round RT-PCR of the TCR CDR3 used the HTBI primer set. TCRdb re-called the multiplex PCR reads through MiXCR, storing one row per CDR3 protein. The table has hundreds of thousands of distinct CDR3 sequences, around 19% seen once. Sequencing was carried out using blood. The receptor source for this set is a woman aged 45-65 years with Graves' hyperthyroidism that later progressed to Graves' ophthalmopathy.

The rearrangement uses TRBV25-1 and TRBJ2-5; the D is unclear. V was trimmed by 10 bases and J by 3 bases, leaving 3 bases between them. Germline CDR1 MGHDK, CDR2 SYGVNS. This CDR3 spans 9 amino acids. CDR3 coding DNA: TGTGCCATCAAAGAGACCCAGTACTTC. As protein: CAIKETQYF.

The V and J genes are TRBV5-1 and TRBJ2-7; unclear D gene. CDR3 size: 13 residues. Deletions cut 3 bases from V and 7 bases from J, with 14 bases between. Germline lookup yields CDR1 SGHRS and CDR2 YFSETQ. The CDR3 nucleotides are TGCGCCAGCAGCTGGGCGAAGGGTCAAGAGCAGTACTTC. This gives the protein CASSWAKGQEQYF.

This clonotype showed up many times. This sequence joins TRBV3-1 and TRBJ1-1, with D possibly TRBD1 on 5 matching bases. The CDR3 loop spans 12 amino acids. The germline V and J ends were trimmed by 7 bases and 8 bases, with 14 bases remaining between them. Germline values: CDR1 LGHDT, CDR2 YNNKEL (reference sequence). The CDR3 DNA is TGTGCCAGCACCTTGGGGCAAGGAGAAGCTTTCTTT. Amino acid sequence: CASTLGQGEAFF.

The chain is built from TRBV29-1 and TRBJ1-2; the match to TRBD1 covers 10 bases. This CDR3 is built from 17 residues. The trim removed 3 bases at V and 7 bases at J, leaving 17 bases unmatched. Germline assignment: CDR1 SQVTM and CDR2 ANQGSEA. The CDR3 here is CSVEDRGTSLYEGGYTF. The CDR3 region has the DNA TGCAGCGTTGAGGACAGGGGGACTTCCCTCTATGAAGGTGGCTACACCTTC.

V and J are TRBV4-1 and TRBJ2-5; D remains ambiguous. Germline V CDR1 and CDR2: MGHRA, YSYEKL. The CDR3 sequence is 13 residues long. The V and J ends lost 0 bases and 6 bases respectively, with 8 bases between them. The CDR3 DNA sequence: TGCGCCAGCAGCCAAGATGGAGCGAAGACCCAGTACTTC. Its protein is CASSQDGAKTQYF.

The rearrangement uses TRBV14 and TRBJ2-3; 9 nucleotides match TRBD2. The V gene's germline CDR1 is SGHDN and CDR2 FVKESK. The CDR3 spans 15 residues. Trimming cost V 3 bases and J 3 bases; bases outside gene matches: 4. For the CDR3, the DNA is TGTGCCAGCAGCCAGCGGGGGGGGCCGACAGATACGCAGTATTTT. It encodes CASSQRGGPTDTQYF.

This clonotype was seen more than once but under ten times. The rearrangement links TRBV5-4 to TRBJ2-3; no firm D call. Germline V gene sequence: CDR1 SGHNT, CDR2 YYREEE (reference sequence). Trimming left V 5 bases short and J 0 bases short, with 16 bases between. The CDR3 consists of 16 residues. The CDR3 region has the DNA TGTGCCAGCAGAGTGGGAACGGACGACAGCACAGATACGCAGTATTTT. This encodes CASRVGTDDSTDTQYF.

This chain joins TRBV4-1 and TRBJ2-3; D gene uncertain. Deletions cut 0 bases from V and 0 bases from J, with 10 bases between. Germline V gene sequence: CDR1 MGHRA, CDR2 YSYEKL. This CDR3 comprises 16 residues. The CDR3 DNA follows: TGCGCCAGCAGCCAAGATAAAGCGAGAAGCACAGATACGCAGTATTTT. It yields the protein CASSQDKARSTDTQYF.

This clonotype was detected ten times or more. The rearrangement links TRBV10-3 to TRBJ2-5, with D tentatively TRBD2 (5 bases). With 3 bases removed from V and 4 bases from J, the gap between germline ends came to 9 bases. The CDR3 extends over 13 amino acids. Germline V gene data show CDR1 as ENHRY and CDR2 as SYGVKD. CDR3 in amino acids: CAISDSRAETQYF. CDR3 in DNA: TGTGCCATCAGTGATTCGAGGGCAGAGACCCAGTACTTC.

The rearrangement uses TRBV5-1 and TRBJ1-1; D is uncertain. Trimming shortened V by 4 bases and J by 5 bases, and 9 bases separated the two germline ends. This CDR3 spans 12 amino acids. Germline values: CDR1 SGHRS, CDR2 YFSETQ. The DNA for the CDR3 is TGCGCCAGCAGCCCAAGTAGTACTGAAGCTTTCTTT. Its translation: CASSPSSTEAFF.

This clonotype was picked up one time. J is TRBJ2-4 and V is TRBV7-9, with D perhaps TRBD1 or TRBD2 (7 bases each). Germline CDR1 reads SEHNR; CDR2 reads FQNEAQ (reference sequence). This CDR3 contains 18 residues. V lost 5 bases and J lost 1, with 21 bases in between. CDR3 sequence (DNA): TGTGCCAGCAGCCCCTCCGGGGAGGGGGCAAGGGCCAAAAACATTCAGTACTTC. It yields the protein CASSPSGEGARAKNIQYF.

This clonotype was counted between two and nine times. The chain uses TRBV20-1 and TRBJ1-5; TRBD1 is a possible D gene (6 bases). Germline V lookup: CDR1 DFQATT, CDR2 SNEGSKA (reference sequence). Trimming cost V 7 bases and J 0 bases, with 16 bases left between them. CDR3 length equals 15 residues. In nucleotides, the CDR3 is TGCAGTGTCCTAAGGCCGGACAGTAGCAATCAGCCCCAGCATTTT. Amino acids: CSVLRPDSSNQPQHF.

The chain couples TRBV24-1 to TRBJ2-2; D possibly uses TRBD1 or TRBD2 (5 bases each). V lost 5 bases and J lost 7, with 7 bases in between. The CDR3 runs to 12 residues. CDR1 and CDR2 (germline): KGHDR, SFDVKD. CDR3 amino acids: CATSGGIGELFF. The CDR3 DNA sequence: TGTGCCACCAGTGGGGGGATCGGGGAGCTGTTTTTT.

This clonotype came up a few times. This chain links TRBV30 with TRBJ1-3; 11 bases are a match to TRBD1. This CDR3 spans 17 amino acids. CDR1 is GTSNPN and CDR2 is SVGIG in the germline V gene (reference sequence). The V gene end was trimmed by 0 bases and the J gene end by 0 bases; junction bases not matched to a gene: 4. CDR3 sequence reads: CAWSVGTGGLSGNTIYF. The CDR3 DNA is TGTGCCTGGAGTGTTGGGACAGGGGGACTCTCTGGAAACACCATATATTTT. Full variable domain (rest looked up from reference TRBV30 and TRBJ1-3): SQTIHQWPATLVQPVGSPLSLECTVEGTSNPNLYWYRQAAGRGLQLLFYSVGIGQISSEVPQNLSASRPQDRQFILSSKKLLLSDSGFYLCAWSVGTGGLSGNTIYFGEGSWLTVV.

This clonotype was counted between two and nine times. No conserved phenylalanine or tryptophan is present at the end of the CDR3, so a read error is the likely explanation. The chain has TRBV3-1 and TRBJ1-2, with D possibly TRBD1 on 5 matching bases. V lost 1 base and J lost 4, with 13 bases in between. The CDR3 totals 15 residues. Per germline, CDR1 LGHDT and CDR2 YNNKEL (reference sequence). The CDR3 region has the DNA TGTGCCAGCAGCCAAGGCTACGGACACGGCTATGGCTACACCTCC. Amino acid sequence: CASSQGYGHGYGYTS.

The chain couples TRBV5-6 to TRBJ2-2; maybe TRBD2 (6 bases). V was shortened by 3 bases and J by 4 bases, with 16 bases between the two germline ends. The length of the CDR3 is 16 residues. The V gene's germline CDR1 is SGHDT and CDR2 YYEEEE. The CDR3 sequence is CASSWDSGRGTGELFF. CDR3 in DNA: TGTGCCAGCAGCTGGGACTCAGGGAGAGGCACCGGGGAGCTGTTTTTT.

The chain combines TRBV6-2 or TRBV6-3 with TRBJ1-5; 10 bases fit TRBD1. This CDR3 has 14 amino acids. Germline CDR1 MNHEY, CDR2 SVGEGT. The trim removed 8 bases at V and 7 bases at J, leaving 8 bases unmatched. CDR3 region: CASGDRGFNQPQHF. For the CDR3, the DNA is TGTGCCAGCGGGGACAGGGGTTTTAACCAGCCCCAGCATTTT.

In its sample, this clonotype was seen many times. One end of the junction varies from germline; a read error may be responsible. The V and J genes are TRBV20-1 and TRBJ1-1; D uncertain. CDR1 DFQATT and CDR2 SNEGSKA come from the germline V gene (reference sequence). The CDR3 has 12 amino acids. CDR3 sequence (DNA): TGCAGTGCCACCGCGTGGAACAATGAAGCTTTCTTT. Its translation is CSATAWNNEAFF.

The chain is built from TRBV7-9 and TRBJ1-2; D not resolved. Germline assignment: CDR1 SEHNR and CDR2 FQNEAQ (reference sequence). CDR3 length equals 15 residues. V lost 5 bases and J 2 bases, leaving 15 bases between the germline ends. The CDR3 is CASSDGREENYGYTF. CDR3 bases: TGTGCCAGCAGCGACGGGAGGGAGGAAAACTATGGCTACACCTTC.

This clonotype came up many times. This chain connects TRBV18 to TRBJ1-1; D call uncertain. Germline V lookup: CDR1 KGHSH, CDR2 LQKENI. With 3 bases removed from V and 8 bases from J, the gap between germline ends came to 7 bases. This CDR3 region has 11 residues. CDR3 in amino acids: CASSPQDEAFF. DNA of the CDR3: TGTGCCAGCTCACCCCAGGACGAAGCTTTCTTT.